This is a list of T cell receptor beta chains from one sample in a study of blood T cell repertoires in COVID-19. Sequencing used immunoSEQ multiplex PCR; TCRdb keeps in-frame clones, though not all of them. The repertoire consists of 250,000 to 350,000 clones, with 90% occurring once and the leading ten covering 2% to 3%. Sequenced: PBMCs or T cells enriched from blood (not recorded which). Receptors originate from a man aged 55 to 70 who had recovered from COVID-19. Each CDR3 is given with its conserved first and last residue. Each record gives: D gene, J gene, clone size, V gene, CDR3 DNA, CDR3 protein. D genes are given only for firm matches. Clone size is given for some rows only: seen once, a few or many times, or a class if the clone is expanded.

D: -; J: TRBJ1-5; size: -; V: TRBV4-2; DNA: TGTGCCAGCAGCCCAACGAAGAGCCGCACCAATAGCAATCAGCCCCAGCATTTT; CDR3: CASSPTKSRTNSNQPQHF
D: -; J: TRBJ1-4; size: few; V: TRBV30; DNA: TGTGCCTGGAGTGCAGGGGTAGAGGAAAAACTGTTTTTT; CDR3: CAWSAGVEEKLFF
D: TRBD1; J: TRBJ2-1; size: -; V: TRBV4-3; DNA: TGCGCCAGCAGCCAAGATCGGACAGGGGACCCCAATGAGCAGTTCTTC; CDR3: CASSQDRTGDPNEQFF
D: -; J: TRBJ1-2; size: -; V: TRBV7-9; DNA: TGTGCCAGCAGCCGGGGGAGGATCTCGGACTATGGCTACACCTTC; CDR3: CASSRGRISDYGYTF
D: TRBD2; J: TRBJ2-5; size: few; V: TRBV11-2; DNA: TGTGCCAGCAGCCCCCGTGGTAGCGGGAACCAAGAGACCCAGTACTTC; CDR3: CASSPRGSGNQETQYF
D: TRBD1; J: TRBJ2-6; size: -; V: TRBV6-2/TRBV6-3; DNA: TGTGCCAGCAGTTACTCGTCCAGGGGGTCTGGGGCCAACGTCCTGACTTTC; CDR3: CASSYSSRGSGANVLTF
D: -; J: TRBJ1-5; size: few; V: TRBV6-5; DNA: TGTGCCAGCAGTCGCCTGGGGGGGAGCAATCAGCCCCAGCATTTT; CDR3: CASSRLGGSNQPQHF
D: -; J: TRBJ1-5; size: -; V: TRBV7-8; DNA: TGTGCCAGCAGCTCCAACAGGGCCAATCAGCCCCAGCATTTT; CDR3: CASSSNRANQPQHF
D: -; J: TRBJ2-7; size: -; V: TRBV5-1; DNA: TGCGCCAGCAGCTTGCAGGGTGGCGAGCAGTACTTC; CDR3: CASSLQGGEQYF
D: TRBD1; J: TRBJ1-5; size: -; V: TRBV6-5; DNA: TGTGCCAGCAGGTACAATACAGGGGTGAGCAATCAGCCCCAGCATTTT; CDR3: CASRYNTGVSNQPQHF
D: -; J: TRBJ1-2; size: -; V: TRBV7-8; DNA: TGTGCCAGCAGCTTAGGGCAGGGCGCCGGCTACACCTTC; CDR3: CASSLGQGAGYTF
D: -; J: TRBJ1-2; size: -; V: TRBV19; DNA: TGTGCCAGTAGAGCCTCTTTCAGGGCGCTGTCTTATGGCTACACCTTC; CDR3: CASRASFRALSYGYTF
D: -; J: TRBJ2-1; size: -; V: TRBV7-2; DNA: TGTGCCAGCAGCCCCCCGGTCGCGGCGGTTGAGCAGTTCTTC; CDR3: CASSPPVAAVEQFF
D: -; J: TRBJ2-7; size: -; V: TRBV5-1; DNA: TGCGCCAGCAGCTTCGGGGGAGTTAATCTCGAGCAGTACTTC; CDR3: CASSFGGVNLEQYF
D: TRBD1; J: TRBJ2-2; size: -; V: TRBV19; DNA: TGTGCCAGTAGGGGACAGGGACCCGGGGAGCTGTTTTTT; CDR3: CASRGQGPGELFF
D: -; J: TRBJ1-1; size: -; V: TRBV5-1; DNA: TGCGCCAGCAGCTATCAGGGGTCCGTCGCTGAAGCTTTCTTT; CDR3: CASSYQGSVAEAFF
D: TRBD2; J: TRBJ2-1; size: -; V: TRBV5-1; DNA: TGCGCCAGCAGCTTGATAACTAGCGGGAGGTACCACAATGAGCAGTTCTTC; CDR3: CASSLITSGRYHNEQFF
D: -; J: TRBJ1-1; size: -; V: TRBV10-3; DNA: TGTGCCATCAGTGAGTCCCAAAGAGTAGAAGCTTTCTTT; CDR3: CAISESQRVEAFF
D: TRBD1; J: TRBJ1-4; size: -; V: TRBV6-5; DNA: TGTGCCAGCAGACAGGGGGCAACTAATGAAAAACTGTTTTTT; CDR3: CASRQGATNEKLFF
D: -; J: TRBJ1-1; size: few; V: TRBV7-8; DNA: TGTGCCAGCAGCCCAGTGCGGGGGGAGACTGAAGCTTTCTTT; CDR3: CASSPVRGETEAFF
D: -; J: TRBJ2-4; size: once; V: TRBV4-1; DNA: TGCGCCAGCAGGCAACTAGGGGGCAAAAACATTCAGTACTTC; CDR3: CASRQLGGKNIQYF
D: -; J: TRBJ1-1; size: -; V: TRBV5-4; DNA: TGTGCCAGCAGCTTGGACAGGGACACTGAAGCTTTCTTT; CDR3: CASSLDRDTEAFF
D: TRBD2; J: TRBJ2-1; size: -; V: TRBV11-2; DNA: TGTGCCAGCAGCGGGGGACTAGCGGGATGGGGCAATGAGCAGTTCTTC; CDR3: CASSGGLAGWGNEQFF
D: TRBD2; J: TRBJ2-5; size: -; V: TRBV4-2; DNA: TGTGCCAGCAGCCTGGGACTAGCGGGGGCATTTGAAGAGACCCAGTACTTC; CDR3: CASSLGLAGAFEETQYF
D: TRBD1; J: TRBJ1-5; size: -; V: TRBV19; DNA: TGTGCCAGTAAATCGGGACAGTATTATCAGCCCCAGCATTTT; CDR3: CASKSGQYYQPQHF
D: TRBD2; J: TRBJ2-1; size: -; V: TRBV9; DNA: TGTGCCAGCAGCAAGACTAGCGGGAGGACCTACAATGAGCAGTTCTTC; CDR3: CASSKTSGRTYNEQFF
D: -; J: TRBJ1-2; size: -; V: TRBV18; DNA: TGTGCCAGCTCACCCGCCGGGGATATGGGCGGCTACACCTTC; CDR3: CASSPAGDMGGYTF
D: -; J: TRBJ1-4; size: once; V: TRBV14; DNA: TGTGCCAGCAGCCAAGACGGAGGACAGACGATGTTTTTT; CDR3: CASSQDGGQTMFF
D: -; J: TRBJ1-1; size: -; V: TRBV24-1; DNA: TGTGCCACCCGTGTGGCGGTGAACACTGAAGCTTTCTTT; CDR3: CATRVAVNTEAFF
D: -; J: TRBJ2-7; size: -; V: TRBV24-1; DNA: TGTGCCACCAGTGACCAAACCTACGAGCAGTACTTC; CDR3: CATSDQTYEQYF
D: -; J: TRBJ1-4; size: -; V: TRBV6-7; DNA: TGTGCCAGCATTAAGGCCTGGCATCCGGGGAAAACTAATGAAAAACTGTTTTTT; CDR3: CASIKAWHPGKTNEKLFF
D: TRBD1; J: TRBJ2-7; size: -; V: TRBV7-9; DNA: TGTGCCACGCAGGGGGCGTACGAGCAGTACTTC; CDR3: CATQGAYEQYF
D: TRBD1; J: TRBJ2-7; size: -; V: TRBV14; DNA: TGTGCCAGCAGCGGAGGACAGGGTTACGAGCAGTACTTC; CDR3: CASSGGQGYEQYF
D: TRBD2; J: TRBJ2-5; size: -; V: TRBV7-9; DNA: TGTGCCAGCAGCTTAGTAGCGGGGGGCCAGGAGACCCAGTACTTC; CDR3: CASSLVAGGQETQYF
D: -; J: TRBJ1-1; size: -; V: TRBV7-9; DNA: TGTGCCAGCAGCCCAGCCTACCGGGGTGAAGCTTTCTTT; CDR3: CASSPAYRGEAFF
D: -; J: TRBJ2-5; size: -; V: TRBV11-2; DNA: TGTGCCAGCAGCTTACAAGCAGCTAGCTGGGTAGAGACCCAGTACTTC; CDR3: CASSLQAASWVETQYF
D: TRBD1; J: TRBJ2-2; size: -; V: TRBV5-5; DNA: TGTGCCAGCAGCTTGGTCCAGGGGGCCACCGGGGAGCTGTTTTTT; CDR3: CASSLVQGATGELFF
D: -; J: TRBJ2-1; size: -; V: TRBV7-4; DNA: TGTGCCACCCCCATAGCAACCAAGGATGAGCAGTTCTTC; CDR3: CATPIATKDEQFF
D: TRBD2; J: TRBJ2-7; size: -; V: TRBV6-2/TRBV6-3; DNA: TGTGCCAGCAGTTACTCGACGCGGGGGAACTCCTACGAGCAGTACTTC; CDR3: CASSYSTRGNSYEQYF
D: TRBD2; J: TRBJ2-4; size: -; V: TRBV30; DNA: TGTGCCTGGAGTGTAATTCGTCCTAGCGGGAATGCCAAAAACATTCAGTACTTC; CDR3: CAWSVIRPSGNAKNIQYF